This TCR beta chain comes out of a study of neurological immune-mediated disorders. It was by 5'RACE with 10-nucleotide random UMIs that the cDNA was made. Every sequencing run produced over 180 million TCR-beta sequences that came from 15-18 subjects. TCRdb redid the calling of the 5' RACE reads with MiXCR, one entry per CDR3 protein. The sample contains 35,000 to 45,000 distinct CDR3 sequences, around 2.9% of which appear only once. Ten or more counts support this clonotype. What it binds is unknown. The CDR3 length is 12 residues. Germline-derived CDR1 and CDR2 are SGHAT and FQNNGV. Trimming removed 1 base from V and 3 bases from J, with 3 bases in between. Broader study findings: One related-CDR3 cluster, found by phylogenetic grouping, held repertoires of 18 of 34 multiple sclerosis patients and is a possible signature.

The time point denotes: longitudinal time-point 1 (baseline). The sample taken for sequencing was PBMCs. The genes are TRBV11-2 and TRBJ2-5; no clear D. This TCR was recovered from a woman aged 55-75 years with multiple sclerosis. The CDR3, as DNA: TGTGCCAGCAGCTTAGGAGAAGAGACCCAGTACTTC. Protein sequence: CASSLGEETQYF.